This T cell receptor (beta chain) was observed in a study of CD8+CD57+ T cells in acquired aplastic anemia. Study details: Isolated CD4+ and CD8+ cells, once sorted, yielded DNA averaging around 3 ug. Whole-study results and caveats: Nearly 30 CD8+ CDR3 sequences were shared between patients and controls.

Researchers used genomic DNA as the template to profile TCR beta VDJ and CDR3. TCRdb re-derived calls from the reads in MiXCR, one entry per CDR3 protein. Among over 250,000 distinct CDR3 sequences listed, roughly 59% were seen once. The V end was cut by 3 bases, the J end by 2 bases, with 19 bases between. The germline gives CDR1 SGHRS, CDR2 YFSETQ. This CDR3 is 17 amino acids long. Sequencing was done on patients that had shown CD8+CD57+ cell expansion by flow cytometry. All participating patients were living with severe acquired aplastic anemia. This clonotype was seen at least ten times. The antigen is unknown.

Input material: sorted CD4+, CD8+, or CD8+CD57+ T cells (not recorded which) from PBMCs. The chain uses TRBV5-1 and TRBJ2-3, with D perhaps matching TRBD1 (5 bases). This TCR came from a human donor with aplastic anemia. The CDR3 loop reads CASSSDRTTTPTDTQYF. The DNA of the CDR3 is TGCGCCAGCAGCTCTGACAGAACAACGACTCCCACAGATACGCAGTATTTT.